These T cell receptor beta chains were read from a single sample in a study of Graves' ophthalmopathy and Graves' hyperthyroidism. TCRdb ran MiXCR on the multiplex PCR reads and lists one entry per CDR3 protein. The sample lists 900,000 to 1,200,000 distinct CDR3 sequences, 35% to 40% occurring once. Material for sequencing was peripheral blood or thyroid tissue (not recorded which). The receptor set was obtained from an adult man with Graves' hyperthyroidism. CDR3s include the opening cysteine and the closing phenylalanine or tryptophan. The D gene is left open where the match is weak. The size of a clone is reported for some rows only, either as once, few or many, or as a class for expanded clones.

clone size,V gene,J gene,D gene,CDR3 protein,CDR3 DNA
-,TRBV25-1,TRBJ2-7,-,CASIGGYEQYF,TGTGCCAGCATTGGGGGATACGAGCAGTACTTC
few,TRBV10-2,TRBJ2-3,-,CASSDRFISTDTQYF,TGCGCCAGCAGTGATCGTTTCATTAGCACAGATACGCAGTATTTT
many,TRBV13,TRBJ1-6,-,CASSLSAPYNSPLHF,TGTGCCAGCAGCTTATCGGCACCCTATAATTCACCCCTCCACTTT
few,TRBV6-5,TRBJ2-7,TRBD2,CASSYSTSGDPYEQYF,TGTGCCAGCAGTTACTCGACTAGCGGGGATCCCTACGAGCAGTACTTC
-,TRBV7-2,TRBJ1-2,-,CASSLRTVDTF,TGCGCCAGCAGCCTCCGGACAGTGGACACCTTC
-,TRBV10-3,TRBJ2-7,-,CASSDYPDRPFEQYF,TGTGCCAGCAGTGACTATCCCGACAGACCCTTCGAGCAGTACTTC
once,TRBV7-2,TRBJ1-3,-,CASSLAEGVYGYTIYF,TGTGCCAGCAGCTTAGCAGAAGGGGTCTATGGCTACACCATATATTTT
many,TRBV10-2,TRBJ2-5,-,CASSVAGRPETQYF,TGCGCCAGCAGTGTCGCCGGACGGCCAGAGACCCAGTACTTC
few,TRBV28,TRBJ1-6,-,CASSNPTPANSPLHF,TGTGCCAGCAGCAACCCGACCCCGGCGAATTCACCCCTCCACTTT
-,TRBV2,TRBJ2-5,TRBD2,CASSQDPLAGYRETQYF,TGTGCCAGCAGCCAAGACCCTCTAGCGGGGTATCGAGAGACCCAGTACTTC
many,TRBV7-8,TRBJ2-7,TRBD2,CASSTISGGRYEQYF,TGTGCCAGCAGCACCATTAGCGGGGGTCGTTACGAGCAGTACTTC
-,TRBV11-2,TRBJ2-7,-,CASSLMGVREQYF,TGTGCCAGCAGCTTAATGGGAGTTCGCGAGCAGTACTTC
-,TRBV6-2/TRBV6-3,TRBJ2-5,-,CASRETRQETQYF,TGTGCCAGCAGGGAGACAAGACAAGAGACCCAGTACTTC
-,TRBV20-1,TRBJ2-5,-,CSALWQGSKTQYF,TGCAGTGCTTTATGGCAGGGATCGAAGACCCAGTACTTC
-,TRBV20-1,TRBJ2-7,-,CSARDPGAGGRPAYEQYF,TGCAGTGCTAGAGACCCCGGGGCGGGTGGGAGGCCCGCCTACGAGCAGTACTTC
many,TRBV5-1,TRBJ1-1,-,CASSLLEGWTEAFF,TGCGCCAGCAGCTTGTTGGAGGGGTGGACTGAAGCTTTCTTT
-,TRBV5-1,TRBJ1-1,-,CASSLVGNMNTEAFF,TGCGCCAGCAGCTTGGTTGGCAACATGAACACTGAAGCTTTCTTT
many,TRBV7-9,TRBJ2-5,-,CASSPGLEETQYF,TGTGCCAGCAGCCCGGGACTCGAAGAGACCCAGTACTTC
-,TRBV14,TRBJ2-7,-,CASSQWGSSYEQYF,TGTGCCAGCAGCCAGTGGGGGAGCTCCTACGAGCAGTACTTC
many,TRBV12-3/TRBV12-4,TRBJ2-7,-,CASSFTVEQYF,TGTGCCAGCAGTTTTACGGTTGAGCAGTACTTC
-,TRBV29-1,TRBJ2-7,TRBD1,CSSDRGVEQYF,TGCAGCTCAGACAGGGGAGTCGAGCAGTACTTC
many,TRBV19,TRBJ1-2,-,CASTPDSWGYTF,TGTGCCAGTACCCCGGACAGCTGGGGCTACACCTTC
-,TRBV29-1,TRBJ2-7,TRBD1,CSAGGTGDYEQYF,TGCAGCGCCGGAGGGACAGGGGACTACGAGCAGTACTTC
few,TRBV10-3,TRBJ1-2,-,CAVKTGEGAEGYTF,TGTGCCGTAAAAACGGGAGAGGGCGCGGAGGGCTACACCTTC
-,TRBV7-8,TRBJ2-7,-,CASSFGTNNYEQYF,TGTGCCAGCAGTTTTGGCACCAACAACTACGAGCAGTACTTC
once,TRBV7-2,TRBJ1-5,-,CASSYGSGNQPQHF,TGTGCCAGCAGTTACGGTTCGGGCAATCAGCCCCAGCATTTT
-,TRBV27,TRBJ2-7,TRBD1,CASSPRTGEELYEQYF,TGTGCCAGCAGCCCTAGGACAGGGGAAGAACTCTACGAGCAGTACTTC
many,TRBV7-2,TRBJ2-5,-,CASSLTAQETQYF,TGTGCCAGCAGCTTAACAGCCCAAGAGACCCAGTACTTC
-,TRBV29-1,TRBJ2-2,TRBD1,CSVDGQGANTGELFF,TGCAGCGTGGACGGACAGGGAGCGAACACCGGGGAGCTGTTTTTT
many,TRBV29-1,TRBJ2-7,TRBD2,CSVETTSGASYEQYF,TGCAGCGTTGAGACAACTAGCGGGGCCTCCTACGAGCAGTACTTC
once,TRBV7-9,TRBJ1-2,-,CASSQGFRGVWGYTF,TGCGCCAGCAGCCAAGGGTTTCGGGGGGTGTGGGGCTACACCTTC
-,TRBV2,TRBJ1-6,TRBD1,CASKGGGADNSPLHF,TGTGCCAGCAAAGGAGGGGGCGCCGATAATTCACCCCTCCACTTT
-,TRBV10-3,TRBJ2-3,-,CAISESNSDTQYF,TGTGCCATCAGTGAGTCGAATTCCGATACGCAGTATTTT
-,TRBV28,TRBJ1-2,TRBD1,CASSLSLVGGSYGYTF,TGTGCCAGCAGTTTAAGCCTGGTAGGGGGCAGCTATGGCTACACCTTC
few,TRBV7-8,TRBJ2-7,-,CASSLATMQTGVSYEQYF,TGTGCCAGCAGCTTAGCTACGATGCAGACGGGGGTCTCCTACGAGCAGTACTTC
-,TRBV4-1,TRBJ1-2,-,CASSWNPGTSNYGYTF,TGTGCCAGCAGCTGGAACCCCGGGACCTCGAACTATGGCTACACCTTC
few,TRBV4-1,TRBJ2-7,-,CASSQEVSRIGSYEQYF,TGCGCCAGCAGCCAAGAAGTGTCTAGGATCGGCTCCTACGAGCAGTACTTC
many,TRBV24-1,TRBJ2-5,-,CATSRIGGRETQYF,TGTGCCACCAGTCGAATCGGGGGCAGGGAGACCCAGTACTTC
few,TRBV6-5,TRBJ2-5,TRBD1,CASRETGVETQYF,TGTGCCAGCAGAGAGACAGGGGTAGAGACCCAGTACTTC